The 11 T cell receptor beta chains below all came from one sample that was sequenced in a study of T cell responses to AZD1222 COVID-19 vaccine (dated by TCRdb to the early 2020s). Libraries were prepared through the immunoSEQ multiplex PCR assay. Here the immuneACCESS table is served through TCRdb, limited to in-frame sequences with V and J called. Missing clones are a known gap in these copies; in checked studies unresolved V genes cover under half, and the rest lacks a known reason. For this sample the table gives tens of thousands of clones, of which roughly nine tenths were detected only once. Roughly 2.3% of the sample rests with the top ten. The meaning of the sample's time point label: baseline before first vaccination. The input for sequencing was peripheral blood, taken on day 0 of AZD1222 vaccination. Receptors were obtained from an adult in good health.

This sequence joins TRBV19 and TRBJ2-2; 10 nucleotides agree with TRBD2. The trim removed 7 bases at V and 5 bases at J, leaving 19 bases unmatched. This CDR3 contains 19 residues. CDR1 and CDR2 (germline): LNHDA, SQIVND (reference sequence). CDR3 loop: CASMGTTSGDASWTGELFF. The DNA for the CDR3 is TGTGCCAGTATGGGGACTACTAGCGGGGACGCGTCATGGACCGGGGAGCTGTTTTTT.

The chain combines TRBV12-3 or TRBV12-4 with TRBJ2-1; D not resolved. This CDR3 contains 13 residues. The V and J ends lost 4 bases and 0 bases respectively, with 4 bases between them. The CDR3 coding sequence is TGTGCCAGCAGTTGGGGCTCCTACAATGAGCAGTTCTTC. Its translation: CASSWGSYNEQFF.

The J gene is TRBJ2-7, the V gene TRBV7-2; 7 nucleotides align to TRBD2. CDR1 is SGHTA and CDR2 is FQGNSA in the germline V gene. With 2 bases clipped from V and 4 bases from J, the junction kept 8 bases outside the gene matches. The CDR3 contains 15 residues. CDR3 nucleotides: TGTGCCAGCAGCTTAACCCCGCGCGGGGGATACGAGCAGTACTTC. Translating gives CASSLTPRGGYEQYF.

The rearrangement uses TRBV6-5 and TRBJ2-2, with D possibly being TRBD1 (5 bases). Trimming took 4 bases from V and 1 from J, leaving 10 bases between them. The CDR3 consists of 15 residues. Germline loops: CDR1 MNHEY, CDR2 SVGAGI. The DNA of the CDR3 is TGTGCCAGCAGTTCCTTCGACAGGAACACCGGGGAGCTGTTTTTT. Amino acids: CASSSFDRNTGELFF.

The CDR3 DNA sequence: TGTGCCAGCAGGGCAGAGGTAAGCCTAGCGGGGGGGCTCACGGATACGCAGTATTTT. Amino acid sequence: CASRAEVSLAGGLTDTQYF. The V call is TRBV2, the J call TRBJ2-3; TRBD2 matches at 12 bases. The CDR3 is made up of 19 amino acids. The germline gives CDR1 SNHLY, CDR2 FYNNEI. With V trimmed by 6 bases and J by 6 bases, 19 bases remained unmatched.

The table lists this clone with a count of one. The rearrangement joins TRBV6-1 to TRBJ1-4, with TRBD1 matching 9 bases. Germline CDR1 and CDR2: MNHNS and SASEGT. CDR3 length equals 15 residues. The V segment lost 5 bases and the J segment 7 bases; nucleotides outside the gene matches: 8. CDR3 amino acids: CASSLGTGLFEKLFF. DNA for the CDR3: TGTGCCAGCAGTCTCGGGACAGGGCTATTTGAAAAACTGTTTTTT.

The chain links TRBV5-1 to TRBJ1-1, with D perhaps matching TRBD1 (5 bases). The CDR3 is made up of 15 amino acids. V was trimmed by 3 bases and J by 4 bases, leaving 16 bases between them. Germline assignment: CDR1 SGHRS and CDR2 YFSETQ. In DNA form, the CDR3 reads TGCGCCAGCAGCTCTGAGACAGCGGGGGTCACTGAAGCTTTCTTT. Translation gives CASSSETAGVTEAFF.

This sequence joins TRBV3-1 (or the pseudogene TRBV3-2) and TRBJ1-2, with 9 bases lining up with TRBD1. This CDR3 has 15 residues. V shed 6 bases, J shed 2 bases, and the junction held 7 bases outside the gene matches. The germline V gene has CDR1 LGHDT and CDR2 YNNKEL (reference sequence). Written as DNA, the CDR3 is TGTGCCAGCAGTGGATTGGGACAGGGAAACTATGGCTACACCTTC. Translated: CASSGLGQGNYGYTF.

The V call is TRBV5-4, the J call TRBJ2-1, with 8 bases identical to TRBD2. The CDR3 is 15 residues long. Germline V gene lookup returns CDR1 SGHNT and CDR2 YYREEE (reference sequence). Unmatched junction bases numbered 3, after V lost 2 bases and J lost 2 bases. The CDR3 DNA reads TGTGCCAGCAGCTTTCAAGCGGGAGCCTACAATGAGCAGTTCTTC. It is translated as CASSFQAGAYNEQFF.

This sequence joins TRBV2 and TRBJ2-1, with TRBD2 matching over 8 bases. In germline, CDR1 is SNHLY, CDR2 FYNNEI. V trimming: 5 bases; J trimming: 1 base; junction bases outside the gene matches: 1. The CDR3 contains 14 residues. CDR3 sequence: CASSSGRSYNEQFF. The CDR3 nucleotides are TGTGCCAGCAGTAGCGGGAGATCCTACAATGAGCAGTTCTTC.

The genes are TRBV30 and TRBJ1-2, with 9 bases identical to TRBD1. Germline-derived CDR1 and CDR2 are GTSNPN and SVGIG (reference sequence). Trimming at V came to 5 bases and at J to 6 bases, leaving 7 bases not matched to a gene. The CDR3 covers 13 residues. The CDR3 nucleotides are TGTGCCTGGCTTTTGGGGACAGGGAATGGCTACACCTTC. Translated: CAWLLGTGNGYTF.